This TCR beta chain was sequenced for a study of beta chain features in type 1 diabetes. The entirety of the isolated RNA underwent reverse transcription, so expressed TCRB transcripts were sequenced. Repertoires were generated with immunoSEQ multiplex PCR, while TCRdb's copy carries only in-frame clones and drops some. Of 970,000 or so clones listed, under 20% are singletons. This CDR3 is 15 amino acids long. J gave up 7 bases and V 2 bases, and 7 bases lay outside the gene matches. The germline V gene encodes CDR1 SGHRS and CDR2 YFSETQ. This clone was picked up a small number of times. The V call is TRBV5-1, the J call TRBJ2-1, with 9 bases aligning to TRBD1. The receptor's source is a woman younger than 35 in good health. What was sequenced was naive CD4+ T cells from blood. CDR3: CASSFLRQGGNEQFF. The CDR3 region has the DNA TGCGCCAGCAGCTTCCTGAGACAGGGGGGGAATGAGCAGTTCTTC.